The 18 T cell receptor beta chains below all came from one sample that was sequenced in a study of control samples from healthy donors and cancer patients. Repertoires were generated with immunoSEQ multiplex PCR, while TCRdb's copy carries only in-frame clones and drops some. The repertoire has 130,000 to 150,000 clones, more than 90% of them found once; the top ten carry 3.2%. The sequenced sample consisted of blood. These receptors were collected from a man aged 25 to 40 in good health.

V and J are TRBV5-1 and TRBJ2-7; TRBD1 agrees at 12 bases. Germline-derived CDR1 and CDR2 are SGHRS and YFSETQ. After removal of 4 bases from V and 4 bases from J, the junction contained 3 bases not matched to a gene. This CDR3 is 14 amino acids long. The DNA of the CDR3 is TGCGCCAGCAGCCGGGGACAGGGGGCATACGAGCAGTACTTC. Its protein is CASSRGQGAYEQYF.

The CDR3 loop reads CASSYSVGTEAFF. The DNA for the CDR3 is TGTGCCAGCAGTTACAGTGTGGGCACTGAAGCTTTCTTT. This sequence joins TRBV6-5 and TRBJ1-1; D call uncertain. The length of the CDR3 is 13 residues. Trimming pared 2 bases from V and 4 bases from J, leaving 8 bases between. CDR1 and CDR2 from the germline V gene are MNHEY and SVGAGI.

The J gene is TRBJ1-2, the V gene TRBV7-9; no firm D call. Germline V lookup: CDR1 SEHNR, CDR2 FQNEAQ (reference sequence). V shed 3 bases and J shed 6 bases, with 5 bases lying between them. The CDR3 extends over 11 amino acids. The CDR3 protein is CASSLDHGYTF. For the CDR3, the DNA is TGTGCCAGCAGCTTGGACCATGGCTACACCTTC.

CDR3 residues: CASSLAAGKSGEQFF. The CDR3 bases are TGCGCCAGCAGCTTGGCGGCAGGGAAGAGTGGTGAGCAGTTCTTC. The chain combines TRBV5-1 with TRBJ2-1; D is perhaps TRBD1 (5 bases). The germline gives CDR1 SGHRS, CDR2 YFSETQ. CDR3 length: 15 amino acids. Trimming cost V 0 bases and J 9 bases, with 16 bases left between them.

The chain recombines TRBV2 with TRBJ1-2; 9 bases align to TRBD1. V dropped 5 bases and J dropped 6; count of bases not matched to a gene: 7. The germline V gene encodes CDR1 SNHLY and CDR2 FYNNEI. CDR3 length: 14 amino acids. The CDR3: CASSLRTGVDGYTF. CDR3 sequence (DNA): TGTGCCAGCAGTCTACGGACAGGGGTTGATGGCTACACCTTC.

V usage is TRBV2 and J usage is TRBJ1-1, with a weak D call TRBD1 (5 bases). Per the germline V gene, CDR1 is SNHLY and CDR2 is FYNNEI. Trimming left V 7 bases short and J 0 bases short, with 9 bases between. The CDR3 has 13 amino acids. The CDR3 loop is CASNRGLNTEAFF. The CDR3 DNA follows: TGTGCCAGCAATAGGGGCTTGAACACTGAAGCTTTCTTT.

This clone showed up many times. The rearrangement joins TRBV6-6 to TRBJ1-1; 7 nucleotides align to TRBD1. J gave up 4 bases and V 2 bases, and 4 bases lay outside the gene matches. Per germline, CDR1 MNHNY and CDR2 SVGAGI (reference sequence). This CDR3 contains 14 residues. In DNA form, the CDR3 reads TGTGCCAGCAGTTACCCCACAGGGGCCACTGAAGCTTTCTTT. This sequence encodes CASSYPTGATEAFF.

V gene TRBV28 combines with J gene TRBJ1-2, with D unresolved. Germline assignment: CDR1 MDHEN and CDR2 SYDVKM. This CDR3 is built from 11 residues. V was trimmed by 8 bases and J by 2 bases, leaving 6 bases between them. CDR3 nucleotides: TGTGCCAGCGGGCCCAACTATGGCTACACCTTC. This sequence encodes CASGPNYGYTF.

The genes are TRBV24-1 and TRBJ1-2; 7 bases fit TRBD1. Unmatched junction bases numbered 14, after V lost 3 bases and J lost 8 bases. The germline gives CDR1 KGHDR, CDR2 SFDVKD. The length of the CDR3 is 16 residues. The CDR3 loop is CATSDPRLRQGEGYTF. The CDR3 DNA reads as TGTGCCACCAGTGATCCTCGCCTGCGACAGGGAGAGGGCTACACCTTC.

The chain links TRBV4-2 to TRBJ2-7; D uncertain. The germline V and J ends were trimmed by 1 base and 3 bases, with 7 bases remaining between them. The CDR3 spans 13 residues. The germline V gene encodes CDR1 LGHNA and CDR2 YNFKEQ. CDR3: CASSQVGGYEQYF. CDR3 in DNA: TGTGCCAGCAGCCAAGTAGGCGGCTACGAGCAGTACTTC.

The chain couples TRBV30 to TRBJ1-5; D uncertain. With 2 bases removed from V and 3 bases from J, the gap between germline ends came to 11 bases. The CDR3 runs 14 residues. CDR1 is GTSNPN and CDR2 is SVGIG in the germline V gene (reference sequence). The DNA of the CDR3 is TGTGCCTGGAGTTGGTCGGATTCCAATCAGCCCCAGCATTTT. Translation: CAWSWSDSNQPQHF.

The rearrangement uses TRBV4-1 and TRBJ2-6; TRBD2 might be the D (5 bases). The CDR3 runs 15 residues. Germline V gene lookup returns CDR1 MGHRA and CDR2 YSYEKL. Trimming took 1 base from V and 4 from J, leaving 8 bases between them. The CDR3 is CASSQGGSGANVLTF. Written as DNA, the CDR3 is TGCGCCAGCAGCCAAGGAGGGTCGGGGGCCAACGTCCTGACTTTC.

This chain joins TRBV19 and TRBJ2-7; D perhaps matches TRBD1 (6 bases). Per the germline V gene, CDR1 is LNHDA and CDR2 is SQIVND (reference sequence). The V end was cut by 6 bases, the J end by 6 bases, with 12 bases between. The CDR3 has 12 amino acids. The CDR3 reads CASSPGTTEQYF. CDR3 nucleotides: TGTGCCAGTAGCCCCGGGACAACCGAGCAGTACTTC. The complete variable domain, with remaining parts taken from reference TRBV19 and TRBJ2-7, reads DGGITQSPKYLFRKEGQNVTLSCEQNLNHDAMYWYRQDPGQGLRLIYYSQIVNDFQKGDIAEGYSVSREKKESFPLTVTSAQKNPTAFYLCASSPGTTEQYFGPGTRLTVT.

The chain couples TRBV6-5 to TRBJ1-1; unclear D gene. This CDR3 is built from 16 residues. Germline CDR1 MNHEY, CDR2 SVGAGI. V was shortened by 0 bases and J by 1 base, with 12 bases between the two germline ends. The DNA for the CDR3 is TGTGCCAGCAGTTACTCACTCGGCAGTTCGAACACTGAAGCTTTCTTT. It yields the protein CASSYSLGSSNTEAFF.

The V and J genes are TRBV12-3 or TRBV12-4 and TRBJ1-1; D perhaps matches TRBD1 (6 bases). The CDR3 is 13 amino acids. Trimming took 4 bases from V and 3 from J, leaving 9 bases between them. The CDR3 loop is CASSYRADTEAFF. The DNA of the CDR3 is TGTGCCAGCAGTTACAGGGCGGACACTGAAGCTTTCTTT.

In this sample, this clone turned up a few times. V is TRBV2 and J is TRBJ1-2; possible D gene TRBD1, 5 bases. The CDR3 extends over 12 amino acids. Germline lookup yields CDR1 SNHLY and CDR2 FYNNEI. Trimming removed 6 bases from V and 5 bases from J, with 10 bases in between. The chain's CDR3 is CASRQVEYGYTF. The DNA of the CDR3 is TGTGCCAGCAGACAGGTAGAATATGGCTACACCTTC.

This chain connects TRBV10-1 to TRBJ1-1; maybe TRBD1 (5 bases). Trimming removed 4 bases at V and 5 bases at J, with 14 bases between. Germline V gene data show CDR1 as WNHNN and CDR2 as SYGVQD (reference sequence). This CDR3 contains 14 residues. The CDR3 DNA reads as TGCGCCAGCAGTGCCCGGGGGAAGTCGACTGAAGCTTTCTTT. Translation: CASSARGKSTEAFF.

The CDR3 protein is CASSLRGQGLPF. CDR3 DNA sequence: TGTGCCAGCAGCTTACGCGGACAGGGGTTGCCCTTC. The chain links TRBV21-1 to TRBJ1-2; the DNA was not used to check the table's D call, TRBD1. TRBV21-1 is labeled a pseudogene. This CDR3 spans 12 amino acids.